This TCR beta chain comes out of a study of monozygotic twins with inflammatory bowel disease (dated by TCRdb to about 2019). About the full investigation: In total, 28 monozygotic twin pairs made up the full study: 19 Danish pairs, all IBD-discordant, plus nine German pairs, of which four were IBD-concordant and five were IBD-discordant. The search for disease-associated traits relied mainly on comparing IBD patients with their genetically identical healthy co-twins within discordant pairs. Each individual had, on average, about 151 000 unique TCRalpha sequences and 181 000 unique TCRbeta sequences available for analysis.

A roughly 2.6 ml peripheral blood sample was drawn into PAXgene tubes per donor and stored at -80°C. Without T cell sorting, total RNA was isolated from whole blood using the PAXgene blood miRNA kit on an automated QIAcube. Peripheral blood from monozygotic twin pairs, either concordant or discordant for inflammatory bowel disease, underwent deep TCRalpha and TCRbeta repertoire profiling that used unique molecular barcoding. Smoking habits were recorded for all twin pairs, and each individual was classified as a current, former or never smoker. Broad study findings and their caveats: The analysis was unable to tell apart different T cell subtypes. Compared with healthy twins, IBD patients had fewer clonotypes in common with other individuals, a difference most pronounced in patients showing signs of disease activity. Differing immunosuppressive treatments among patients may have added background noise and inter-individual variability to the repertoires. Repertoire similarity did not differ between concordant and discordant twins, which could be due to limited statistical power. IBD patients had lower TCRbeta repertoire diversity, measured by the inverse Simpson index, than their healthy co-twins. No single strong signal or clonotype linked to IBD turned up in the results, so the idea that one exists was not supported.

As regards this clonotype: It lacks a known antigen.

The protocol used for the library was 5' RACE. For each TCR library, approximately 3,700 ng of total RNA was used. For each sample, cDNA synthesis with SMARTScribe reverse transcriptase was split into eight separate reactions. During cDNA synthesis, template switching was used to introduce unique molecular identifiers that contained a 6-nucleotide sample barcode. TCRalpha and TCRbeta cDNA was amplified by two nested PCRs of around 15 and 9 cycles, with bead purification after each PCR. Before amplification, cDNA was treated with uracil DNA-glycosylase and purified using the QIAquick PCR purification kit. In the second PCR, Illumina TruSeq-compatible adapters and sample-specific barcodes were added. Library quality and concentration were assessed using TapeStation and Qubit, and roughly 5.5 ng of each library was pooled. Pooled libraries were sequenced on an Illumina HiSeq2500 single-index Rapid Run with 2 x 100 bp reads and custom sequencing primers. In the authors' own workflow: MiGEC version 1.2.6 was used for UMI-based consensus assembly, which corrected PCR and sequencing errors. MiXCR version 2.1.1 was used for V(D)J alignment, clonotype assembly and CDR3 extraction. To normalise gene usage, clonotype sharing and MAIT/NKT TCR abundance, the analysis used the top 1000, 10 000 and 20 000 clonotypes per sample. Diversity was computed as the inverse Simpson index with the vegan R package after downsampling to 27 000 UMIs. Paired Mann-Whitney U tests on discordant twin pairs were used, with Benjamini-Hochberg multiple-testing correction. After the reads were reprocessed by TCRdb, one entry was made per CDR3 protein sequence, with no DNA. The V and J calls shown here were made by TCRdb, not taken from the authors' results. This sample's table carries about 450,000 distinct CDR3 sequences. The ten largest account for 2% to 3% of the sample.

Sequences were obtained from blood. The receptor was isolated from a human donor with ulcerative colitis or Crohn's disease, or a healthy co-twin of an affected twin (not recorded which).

This receptor has the CDR3 CSATGTGNSPLHF. The V and J genes are TRBV20-1 and TRBJ1-6; TCRdb calls TRBD1, which cannot be checked without DNA. The CDR1 and CDR2 encoded by the germline V gene (reference sequence) are DFQATT and SNEGSKA. The CDR3 goes from the cysteine to the phenylalanine over 13 residues. No DNA accompanies this entry.